These 14 T cell receptor beta chains came from one sample sequenced in a study of shared clonotypes between healthy human individuals. Libraries were prepared by immunoSEQ multiplex PCR; TCRdb keeps only in-frame clonotypes and omits some of them. The data hold around 940,000 clones, with around three quarters observed a single time. The sequencing sample was made of memory CD4+ T cells sorted from blood. Described subset: CD45RA-negative fraction. The receptors here all came from a man between 18 and 29 years old in good health.

V is TRBV11-2 and J is TRBJ2-1; D call uncertain. Between the trimmed V and J ends, which lost 5 bases and 7 bases, there was a span of 12 bases. Germline V CDR1 and CDR2: SGHAT, FQNNGV. There are 13 residues in the CDR3. The CDR3 DNA reads as TGTGCCAGCAGCCAAATAGACTCTAATGAGCAGTTCTTC. As protein: CASSQIDSNEQFF.

V gene TRBV27 combines with J gene TRBJ2-5; possibly TRBD2 for D (5 bases). From germline, CDR1 is MNHEY and CDR2 SMNVEV (reference sequence). Trimming removed 6 bases at V and 0 bases at J, with 14 bases between. The CDR3 spans 15 residues. The CDR3 DNA sequence: TGTGCCAGCAGCCTCGGACTGACGTACCAAGAGACCCAGTACTTC. It codes for CASSLGLTYQETQYF.

The rearrangement uses TRBV5-4 and TRBJ2-3; 7 bases fit TRBD2. V lost 3 bases and J lost 5; bases outside the gene matches: 6. CDR3 size: 14 residues. The germline CDR1 and CDR2 sequences are SGHNT and YYREEE (reference sequence). CDR3 residues: CASSSERGGDTQYF. The CDR3 bases are TGTGCCAGCAGCTCCGAGCGGGGTGGAGATACGCAGTATTTT.

CDR3 nucleotides: TGTGCCAGCAGTTACTCGATCCGAGGGGACGAGCAGTACTTC. Translating gives CASSYSIRGDEQYF. The chain links TRBV6-5 to TRBJ2-7; D tentatively fits TRBD1 or TRBD2 (5 bases each). Trimming took off 0 bases at V and 5 bases at J, with 11 bases between the two ends. Germline V gene lookup returns CDR1 MNHEY and CDR2 SVGAGI. CDR3 length equals 14 residues.

The chain is built from TRBV6-1 and TRBJ1-1; D unclear. The CDR3 contains 13 residues. Germline loops: CDR1 MNHNS, CDR2 SASEGT. The V and J ends lost 4 bases and 4 bases respectively, with 10 bases between them. This CDR3 reads CASSVWSSTEAFF. CDR3 coding DNA: TGTGCCAGCAGTGTCTGGAGCTCCACTGAAGCTTTCTTT.

This clone turned up a few times. The rearrangement uses TRBV2 and TRBJ2-5; 10 nucleotides align to TRBD1. J lost 7 bases, V lost 6 bases, and 11 bases had no gene match. CDR1 and CDR2 from the germline V gene are SNHLY and FYNNEI. The CDR3 contains 15 residues. This CDR3 is CASSPDRGVYGTQYF. CDR3 sequence (DNA): TGTGCCAGCAGCCCGGACAGGGGGGTCTACGGGACCCAGTACTTC.

V is TRBV7-2 and J is TRBJ2-7; the D call may be TRBD1 or TRBD2 (5 bases each). V was trimmed by 5 bases and J by 3 bases, leaving 14 bases between them. The CDR3 covers 14 residues. CDR1 SGHTA and CDR2 FQGNSA come from the germline V gene. CDR3 loop: CASSPPGRNYEQYF. As DNA, the CDR3 is TGTGCCAGCAGCCCCCCGGGACGGAACTACGAGCAGTACTTC.

This chain connects TRBV4-3 to TRBJ2-2; D possibly corresponds to TRBD2 (6 bases). V was clipped by 0 bases and J by 7 bases, with 15 bases between them. Germline assignment: CDR1 LGHNA and CDR2 YSLEER. The CDR3 length is 16 residues. The CDR3 DNA reads as TGCGCCAGCAGCCAAGATTCGTTCTACGGGGGCGGGGAGCTGTTTTTT. Translation: CASSQDSFYGGGELFF.

The chain links TRBV27 to TRBJ2-7, with D perhaps matching TRBD1 (5 bases). Trimming took 0 bases from V and 4 from J, leaving 16 bases between them. Germline CDR1 and CDR2: MNHEY and SMNVEV (reference sequence). CDR3 size: 16 residues. The CDR3 sequence is CASSLSYTGSLYEQYF. CDR3 nucleotides: TGTGCCAGCAGTTTATCCTACACAGGCTCCTTGTACGAGCAGTACTTC.

This sequence joins TRBV6-1 and TRBJ2-1, with 13 bases lining up with TRBD2. The junction had 7 bases not matched to a gene; V was cut back by 5 bases and J by 9 bases. The CDR3 spans 15 residues. CDR1 is MNHNS and CDR2 is SASEGT in the germline V gene. The CDR3 loop is CASSLTSGGAGEQFF. CDR3 sequence (DNA): TGTGCCAGCAGTCTCACTAGCGGGGGGGCCGGTGAGCAGTTCTTC.

This clone was observed many times. The chain joins TRBV5-1 to TRBJ2-6; D is perhaps TRBD2 (5 bases). CDR1 SGHRS and CDR2 YFSETQ come from the germline V gene. The CDR3 totals 18 residues. Deletions cut 2 bases from V and 4 bases from J, with 19 bases between. CDR3 protein: CASSFVSHSSGGANVLTF. In DNA, the CDR3 is TGCGCCAGCAGCTTTGTCAGCCACTCCTCGGGAGGGGCCAACGTCCTGACTTTC.

V and J are TRBV6-1 and TRBJ2-1; weak D call: TRBD1 (5 bases). V was shortened by 2 bases and J by 12 bases, with 11 bases between the two germline ends. The CDR3 has 12 amino acids. Germline loops: CDR1 MNHNS, CDR2 SASEGT. The DNA for the CDR3 is TGTGCCAGCAGTGAAAGTCAGGGCTCGCAGTTCTTC. Translated, it gives CASSESQGSQFF.

The chain uses TRBV19 and TRBJ2-3, with TRBD2 identical over 11 bases. CDR3 length equals 14 residues. From germline, CDR1 is LNHDA and CDR2 SQIVND (reference sequence). Trimming cost V 6 bases and J 6 bases; bases outside gene matches: 5. The CDR3 sequence is CASRTSGTSDTQYF. The DNA of the CDR3 is TGTGCCAGTAGGACTAGCGGGACGTCTGATACGCAGTATTTT.

The chain carries TRBV6-6 and TRBJ2-1; 7 bases agree with TRBD2. The CDR3 covers 14 residues. V gave up 2 bases and J gave up 5 bases; unmatched junction bases: 3. Germline CDR1 and CDR2: MNHNY and SVGAGI (reference sequence). For the CDR3, the DNA is TGTGCCAGCAGTTACGAGCTAGCGGACAATGAGCAGTTCTTC. Its protein product is CASSYELADNEQFF.